This TCR beta chain was recovered during a study of T cells in Graves' hyperthyroidism and ophthalmopathy. Amplification of TCR beta CDR3 regions used RNA as the template. The primer set for the first-round RT-PCR of the TCR CDR3 was HTBI. MiXCR was run by TCRdb on the multiplex PCR reads, yielding one entry per CDR3 protein. The data contain 650,000 to 800,000 distinct CDR3 sequences, just under 45% of them seen just once; the ten biggest clones take up under 8.5%. Germline assignment: CDR1 KGHDR and CDR2 SFDVKD. A total of 11 residues make up the CDR3, ends included. Worth noting for this clonotype: Its target is unknown. The missing conserved phenylalanine or tryptophan at the end of this CDR3 makes a read error likely. No DNA is shown, since the ends of the CDR3 on it are uncertain; the CDR3 is the one TCRdb lists.

Overall study results and limits: Most clonotypes that expanded in the thyroid above 0.001 also showed up in blood.

Thyroid ultrasound and orbital computed tomography, with clinical symptoms and serum thyroxine and TRAb, informed diagnoses. J is TRBJ1-1 and V is TRBV24-1; the table's D call TRBD1 went unverified against the DNA. The source is an adult man with Graves' disease, either hyperthyroidism or ophthalmopathy (not recorded which). Sequencing input: peripheral blood or thyroid tissue (not recorded which). CDR3 in amino acids: CATSDLRDGTY.